This T cell receptor beta chain was retrieved from a study of CD8 T cells in ankylosing spondylitis (dated by TCRdb to 2015 to 2018). For context, the study as a whole: The study profiled T cell receptor beta repertoires in healthy donors and ankylosing spondylitis patients to find disease-linked TCR variants. The full study cohort comprised around 23 ankylosing spondylitis patients and about 110 healthy donors. Peripheral blood samples were taken, and synovial fluid was additionally collected from ankylosing spondylitis patients.

Broad study findings and their caveats: The disease-linked clones were reported to be significantly enriched in matched synovial fluid samples from ankylosing spondylitis patients. A CD8+ phenotype was shown by the disease-linked clones, which were found at relatively low frequencies in peripheral blood. Some of the motif variants had been reported before in the synovial fluid and blood of reactive arthritis patients, a finding that suggests common disease-initiation mechanisms. Blood from ankylosing spondylitis patients appeared to be characterized by a TCR beta motif made up of under 10 highly homologous amino acid variants.

This clonotype was observed a handful of times. Its antigen specificity is not known. No base quality information exists; no much larger clone differs at one position. CDR1 and CDR2, looked up from the germline V gene, are KGHDR and SFDVKD. V is trimmed back by 9 bases and J by 4 bases, and the junction contains 6 bases that no gene match accounts for. The CDR3 measures 14 amino acids from cysteine to phenylalanine. The CDR3 DNA has 42 bases and is translated from base 1. Sequencing was performed on an Illumina HiSeq 2500. TCR beta libraries were prepared by quantitative 5'-RACE with molecular barcodes. In the paper's pipeline: A new computational method based on a probabilistic model of VDJ rearrangement was used to identify disease-linked TCR variants. The public sequencing data were trimmed at Q25 with fastp and processed into clonotypes with MiXCR by TCRdb, which kept only in-frame beta chains. Every distinct CDR3 protein forms one entry, paired with its most common genes and DNA. The authors' filters were not applied to this entry. The sample contains fewer than 650,000 distinct CDR3 sequences, about 13% of them found a single time. The biggest ten clones account for about 6.8% of the sample.

The sequence was collected from a male donor with ankylosing spondylitis. The sample consisted of blood, either unsorted or a sorted T cell fraction (not recorded which). The chain was built from TRBV24-1 and TRBJ2-5; TRBD1 aligns with 11 central bases. The bases are TGTGCCACCTCCGGGACAGGGGGTGTAGAGACCCAGTACTTC. Translated, it reads CATSGTGGVETQYF.